The source of this TCR beta chain is a study of blood T cell repertoires in COVID-19 (dated by TCRdb to about 2020). As for the study more broadly: Samples covering the acute and convalescent phases of COVID-19 were provided by collaborators in the United States, Italy and Spain. The material from the prospective study consisted of cDNA or gDNA derived from T cells, B-cell-depleted T cells, or PBMCs. Deeply sampled blood TCRbeta repertoires from subjects exposed to, actively infected with, or recovered from COVID-19 were included in the dataset. A freely available public database, intended as a resource for researchers studying the immune response to SARS-CoV-2, is where the repertoires were released. Samples came from the ongoing ImmuneRACE study (first 160 participants) plus 1,254 subjects from 6 global collaborators. Sample metadata almost always included a de-identified subject ID, COVID-19 status, age in years and sex. Where HLA class I and class II types were available, the types were taken from metadata supplied by the sample provider, not from assay-based typing.

CDR1 MNHEY and CDR2 SVGAGI were looked up in the germline V gene. Taken from cysteine to phenylalanine, the CDR3 has 14 residues. Here the CDR3 DNA is all that survives: 42 bases in frame from base 1. The V end loses 4 bases and the J end loses 4 bases, and a stretch of 13 bases separates them. Summary of the overall study and its limitations: The quantity of clinical and demographic metadata differed by source and by participant and was supplied without curation.

TCRbeta CDR3 regions were amplified from genomic DNA using the immunoSEQ Assay, a bias-controlled multiplex PCR. From the authors' description of their analysis: The number of nucleated cells in each sample was estimated from the amplification of reference gene primers within the assay. To quantify the absolute abundance of each unique TCRbeta CDR3 rearrangement, sequence reads were collapsed and filtered. For each sample, productive Simpson clonality was calculated as the square root of Simpson's diversity index across productive rearrangements. Not all clones reach the TCRdb copy of this immuneACCESS table, which keeps in-frame sequences only. Checked studies attribute under half of the gap to unresolved V genes and leave the rest unexplained. Clonal size and the V and J genes are those of that table, whereas D and trimming came from the DNA. Recorded for this sample are 95,000 or so clones; around nine tenths of them occurred a single time. Clones ranked in the top ten supply approximately 3.1% of the sample.

The collaborating institutions used their own protocols to collect whole blood in K2EDTA tubes. Collaborator samples were shipped for TCRbeta analysis as frozen whole blood, isolated PBMCs, or DNA extracted from either sample type. Notes on this clone: Its antigen is currently not known. Base qualities are not at hand, and no much larger clone is one base apart.

In this chain, TRBV6-5 is recombined with TRBJ1-1; the D gene identity is not certain. The sequence was obtained from a woman in her 70s with acute or convalescent COVID-19. Sequenced sample: peripheral blood. The CDR3 region has the sequence CASSSGREGTEAFF. Read as DNA, the sequence is TGTGCCAGCAGTTCCGGAAGGGAGGGCACTGAAGCTTTCTTT.